The rows below give T cell receptor beta chains drawn from one sample of a study of vaccination and CD4 T cells after COVID-19. One entry per CDR3 protein results from TCRdb running MiXCR on the PCR reads. Of 4,500 to 5,500 distinct CDR3 sequences in the sample, less than 65% were seen once. Their antigen targets remain unknown. Source material: CD4+ T cells from blood, cultured in vitro. The receptors shown here come from a human donor in good health. Each CDR3 is given with its conserved first and last residue. The D gene is left open where the match is weak. Part of the rows lack a size; the others show once, few, many or a class for expanded clones.

j_gene	v_gene	abundance	d_gene	CDR3nt	CDR3aa
TRBJ2-5	TRBV11-3	.	TRBD2	TGTGCCAGCAGCTTTTCTAGCGGGAGGTTTGAGACCCAGTACTTC	CASSFSSGRFETQYF
TRBJ1-2	TRBV12-5	.	.	TGTGCTAGTGGTTTGGAAAAGGCACAGGCCCTTATGTACTATGGCTACACCTTC	CASGLEKAQALMYYGYTF
TRBJ1-5	TRBV10-3	.	TRBD1	TGTGCCACCAACTCTCGGGACAGGGGGCATAAGCCCCAGCATTTT	CATNSRDRGHKPQHF
TRBJ1-1	TRBV7-6	.	.	TGTGCCAGCAGGCCAACATATGCGAACACCGAAGCTTTCTTT	CASRPTYANTEAFF
TRBJ1-1	TRBV7-9	.	.	TGTGCCAGCAGTGTGGGGCGTACTGAAGCTTTCTTT	CASSVGRTEAFF
TRBJ2-7	TRBV7-7	.	TRBD1	TGTGCCAGCAGCCCCAGACAGGGATCCTACGAGCAGTACTTC	CASSPRQGSYEQYF
TRBJ1-2	TRBV19	once	.	TGTGCCAGCGCGGCGCGGGAGACTAACTATGGCTACACCTTC	CASAARETNYGYTF
TRBJ2-3	TRBV20-1	.	TRBD2	TGCAGTGCGGATGGCGGGAGGGCGGGCACAGATACGCAGTATTTT	CSADGGRAGTDTQYF
TRBJ1-2	TRBV6-2/TRBV6-3	.	TRBD1	TGTGCCAGCAGGGAAGCCGGGACAGGGGCCCTCTATGGCTACACCTTC	CASREAGTGALYGYTF
TRBJ2-3	TRBV7-2	few	.	TGTGCCAGCAGCCTCCAGGGGTCAGATACGCAGTATTTT	CASSLQGSDTQYF
TRBJ2-3	TRBV7-2	few	.	TGTGCCAGCAGCTTAGCAGATACGCAGTATTTT	CASSLADTQYF
TRBJ1-5	TRBV2	medium-sized	.	TGTGCCAGCAGTGAAGCGCGAGGGGAAACTCAGCCCCAGCATTTT	CASSEARGETQPQHF
TRBJ2-3	TRBV7-8	.	.	TGTGCCAGCAGCTTAGCACAGCTCAAACAGAGCACAGATACGCAGTATTTT	CASSLAQLKQSTDTQYF
TRBJ2-1	TRBV20-1	once	.	TGCAGTGCTAGAGCAGCGTCTAGCGATAGGGAGCAGTTCTTC	CSARAASSDREQFF
TRBJ2-1	TRBV6-1	.	TRBD1	TGTGCCAGCAGAGGACAGGGAGCCAATGAGCAGTTCTTC	CASRGQGANEQFF
TRBJ2-6	TRBV12-3/TRBV12-4	.	.	TGTGCCAGCAGTTTAAGGGGGATCGGGGCCAACGTCCTGACTTTC	CASSLRGIGANVLTF
TRBJ2-7	TRBV20-1	.	.	TGCAGTGCTAGAGATCGTCCCAGGGGGACGGGGGGGCTCCTTTACGAGCAGTACTTC	CSARDRPRGTGGLLYEQYF
TRBJ2-2	TRBV7-2	.	.	TGTGCCAGCAGCTTAGTAGTCGGGCCCAACACCGGGGAGCTGTTTTTT	CASSLVVGPNTGELFF
TRBJ2-7	TRBV7-2	few	TRBD2	TGTGCCAGCAGCCCCGGGACTAGCACGGGCGAGCAGTACTTC	CASSPGTSTGEQYF
TRBJ1-2	TRBV19	once	.	TGTGCCAGTAGTCCTTCAGGGGAGGAGGGCTACACCTTC	CASSPSGEEGYTF
TRBJ1-1	TRBV5-4	few	.	TGTGCCAGCAGCCCTCTCGGGCGCGAGGGCACTGAAGCTTTCTTT	CASSPLGREGTEAFF
TRBJ1-1	TRBV6-5	.	.	TGTGCCAGCAGTTACTCTGGGGGCTACACTGAAGCTTTCTTT	CASSYSGGYTEAFF
TRBJ1-1	TRBV6-2/TRBV6-3	few	TRBD1	TGTGCCAGCAGTAAACGGACAGGGGTAACTGAAGCTTTCTTT	CASSKRTGVTEAFF
TRBJ1-1	TRBV7-9	.	TRBD1	TGTGCCAGCAGCTTTCCCCGGACAGGGGGCACTGAAGCTTTCTTT	CASSFPRTGGTEAFF
TRBJ2-5	TRBV27	few	TRBD2	TGTGCCAGCAGCCGTAGACTAGCGGGAGAGACCCAGTACTTC	CASSRRLAGETQYF
TRBJ1-5	TRBV7-2	.	.	TGTGCCAGCAGCTTAGCCAGGGCTAATAGCAATCAGCCCCAGCATTTT	CASSLARANSNQPQHF
TRBJ1-2	TRBV3-1	.	TRBD1	TGTGCCAGCAGCCAAACCGGACAGGGCTATGGCTACACCTTC	CASSQTGQGYGYTF
TRBJ2-1	TRBV6-2/TRBV6-3	.	TRBD2	TGTGCCAGCAGCTCTAGCGGGGGGGCGGGGAATGAGCAGTTCTTC	CASSSSGGAGNEQFF
TRBJ1-6	TRBV7-8	once	.	TGTGCCAGCAGCTTAGTCCCCGGGGGTGGAAATTCACCCCTCCACTTT	CASSLVPGGGNSPLHF
TRBJ2-3	TRBV10-3	.	.	TGTGCCACTAGCCCTACAGATACGCAGTATTTT	CATSPTDTQYF
TRBJ2-5	TRBV10-3	.	.	TGTGCCATCAGTGGTCCCTCACAGGGACACCAAGAGACCCAGTACTTC	CAISGPSQGHQETQYF
TRBJ2-3	TRBV7-9	.	.	TGTGCCAGCAGCCCTAACCCCGGGGGGCCTAGCACAGATACGCAGTATTTT	CASSPNPGGPSTDTQYF
TRBJ1-5	TRBV20-1	.	.	TGCAGTGCTAGTAACTCCTTCGAGCAGCCCCAGCATTTT	CSASNSFEQPQHF
TRBJ1-2	TRBV12-3/TRBV12-4	.	.	TGTGCCAGCAGCGCAATCGTCTATGGCTACACCTTC	CASSAIVYGYTF
TRBJ2-1	TRBV7-9	.	.	TGTGCCAGCAGCTTAGAGTTGGCACCGGTAGGGGATGAGCAGTTCTTC	CASSLELAPVGDEQFF
TRBJ2-5	TRBV2	.	.	TGTGCCAGCAGCGTTTCTGGTCAGGGACAAGAGACCCAGTACTTC	CASSVSGQGQETQYF
TRBJ1-3	TRBV7-2	.	.	TGTGCCAGCAGCCGCATAGGCAGCTCTGGAAACACCATATATTTT	CASSRIGSSGNTIYF
TRBJ1-5	TRBV7-8	.	TRBD1	TGTGCCAGCAGCTTACGGACAGGGAGCAATCAGCCCCAGCATTTT	CASSLRTGSNQPQHF
TRBJ1-6	TRBV6-1	.	.	TGTGCCAGCTCGGCGAGCTCCTATAATTCACCCCTCCACTTT	CASSASSYNSPLHF
TRBJ2-3	TRBV7-8	medium-sized	.	TGTGCCAGCAGCTTAAATGGAAATACGCAGTATTTT	CASSLNGNTQYF
TRBJ2-5	TRBV6-1	once	TRBD2	TGTGCCAGCAGGAGCGGACTAGCGCAACCACCGGACCAGTACTTC	CASRSGLAQPPDQYF
TRBJ1-5	TRBV20-1	few	TRBD1	TGCAGTGCTAGAGCGGGACAGGGGAACAACCAGCCCCAGCATTTT	CSARAGQGNNQPQHF
TRBJ2-2	TRBV6-5	once	TRBD1	TGTGCCAGCAGTTACGCAGGGGGCGCTTCCGGGGAGCTGTTTTTT	CASSYAGGASGELFF
TRBJ2-2	TRBV2	.	TRBD2	TGTGCCAGCAGAAGACTAGCTGAGAACACCGGGGAGCTGTTTTTT	CASRRLAENTGELFF